This entry features one T cell receptor beta chain sequence. The conserved closing phenylalanine or tryptophan is absent in this CDR3, likely reflecting a read error. The data belong to a study of cytomegalovirus exposure and HLA in healthy donors. 60 Vbeta and 13 Jbeta primers were used in PCR. The table came from immunoSEQ multiplex PCR; TCRdb's copy has only in-frame clones and leaves some out. The table has 160,000 or so clones, 80% to 85% seen once. The specimen was PBMCs. The sequence derives from a man aged 25 to 40 in good health and CMV-seronegative.

The CDR3 region has the DNA TGTGCCAGCAGTACAACAGTGGGAGACACTGAAGCTTTCCTT. Protein product: CASSTTVGDTEAFL. The gene calls are TRBV7-3 and TRBJ1-1; D unclear. V shed 6 bases and J shed 3 bases, with 14 bases lying between them. Germline V CDR1 and CDR2: SGHTA, FQGTGA. CDR3 size: 14 residues.